This T cell receptor beta chain was retrieved from a study of T cell responses to AZD1222 COVID-19 vaccine. The study, taken as a whole, reports: The study sampled repertoires only after the peak T cell response. Spike as a whole was targeted by vaccine-associated CD4 TCRs, dominant at 160-218 and 743-854. Clonal diversity was possibly underestimated; the donors were predominantly white British and more often female. Seropositivity was recorded at baseline in only 5 or 6 AZD1222 recipients.

A note on this clone: Its antigen is still unknown.

The CDR3 totals 14 residues. Germline CDR1 and CDR2: SGHDT and YYEEEE. Trimming took off 5 bases at V and 0 bases at J, with 11 bases between the two ends. Assay: immunoSEQ multiplex PCR; the TCRdb copy retains only in-frame clones and omits some. This sample has some 120,000 clones, with roughly 88% found just once. The material sequenced was peripheral blood, taken on day 0 of MenACWY control vaccination. This chain joins TRBV5-6 and TRBJ1-1; unclear D gene. This sequence originates from an adult in good health. This CDR3 is CASSWAGLNTEAFF. The CDR3 nucleotides read TGTGCCAGCAGTTGGGCGGGGTTGAACACTGAAGCTTTCTTT.